These T cell receptor beta chains were read from a single sample in a study of blood T cells in healthy people across ages. TCRdb itself ran the 5' RACE reads through MiXCR, one entry per CDR3 protein. This table holds nearly 1 million distinct CDR3 sequences, 45% to 60% found once. Specimen: blood. These receptors were obtained from a woman aged 55 to 70 in good health. Both conserved end residues are part of each CDR3. Fields, in order: V gene, CDR3 protein.

TRBV9 | CASSVTSGGDSYEQYF
TRBV7-2 | CASSLKWTSDEQYF
TRBV7-3 | CASSLGGASQYEQFF
TRBV18 | CASSPDLSTDTQYF
TRBV12-3/TRBV12-4 | CASSVKGDTEAFF
TRBV6-2/TRBV6-3 | CASTPQRGTYEQYF
TRBV5-1 | CASSRSGLAGGPSYEQYF
TRBV24-1 | CATSDFGVGTPSTDTQYF
TRBV27 | CASSLSHWAGGTDTQYF
TRBV6-2/TRBV6-3 | CASSYSNSDYEQYF
TRBV20-1 | CSANGQGGWTDTQYF
TRBV4-1 | CASSQGDNVGRGYTF
TRBV20-1 | CSARPLGRSYEQYF
TRBV28 | CASSTQFPGPYGYTF
TRBV29-1 | CSVEGGPRSHGYTF
TRBV11-3 | CASSLDRTGELFF
TRBV2 | CASTRGNQPQHF
TRBV7-2 | CASSKDRTSGSYEQFF
TRBV5-1 | CASSSDWKAGELFF